This TCR beta chain was sequenced for a study of shared clonotypes between healthy human individuals. It was CD45RO-negative cells, positively selected for CCR7, that made up naive CD8 cells, with terminally differentiated effector memory CD45RA+ cells excluded. Repertoires were generated with immunoSEQ multiplex PCR, while TCRdb's copy carries only in-frame clones and drops some. The table shows under 2,000,000 clones, with roughly 95% occurring only once. CDR1 is SNHLY, CDR2 FYNNEI, per germline. This CDR3 has 12 residues. The ends lost 8 bases at V and 6 bases at J; junction bases unmatched: 5. Sequencing used naive CD8+ T cells sorted from blood. This sequence originates from a man aged 18 to 35 in good health. The chain employs TRBV2 and TRBJ2-7; 9 bases align to TRBD2. The CDR3 loop reads CASQGLAPEQYF. The CDR3 DNA reads as TGTGCCAGCCAGGGACTAGCACCCGAGCAGTACTTC.